This T cell receptor (beta chain) stems from a study of T cells after posttransplantation cyclophosphamide. The CDR3 spans 16 residues. Germline-derived CDR1 and CDR2 are SGHRS and YFSETQ. The V and J ends lost 4 bases and 8 bases, in that order; junction bases with no gene match: 13. Study outcomes and limitations: TRB clonality was highly associated with recipient CMV seropositivity and reactivation. Tissue-infiltrating T cells from skin or gut overlapped little with blood T cells. Donor-recipient repertoire similarity was low at 1-2 months, rising over year one.

Turning to this clone: The antigen is undetermined.

TCRdb's copy holds only in-frame clones and misses some; the assay was immunoSEQ multiplex PCR. Here the sample spans around 2,800 clones, around 85% being singletons. Sample: CD8+ T cells sorted from PBMCs. This rearrangement joins TRBV5-1 to TRBJ1-4, with 8 bases matching TRBD1. The receptor was derived from a woman aged 45-65 years in good health and a related stem cell transplant donor. In DNA form, the CDR3 reads TGCGCCAGCAGCCTGGGTTATCAGGGGGCGCGAGAAAAACTGTTTTTT. Translated, it gives CASSLGYQGAREKLFF.